A single TCR beta chain is shown here with its context. These data originate in a study of blood T cell repertoires in COVID-19. In the study overall: The samples span acute and convalescent COVID-19 from the United States, Italy and Spain. PBMCs, B-cell-depleted T cells, or T cells were the source of the cDNA or gDNA that made up the material.

CDR1 and CDR2 from the germline V gene are SGHTA and FQGNSA. J lost 3 bases, V lost 4 bases, and 14 bases had no gene match. This CDR3 has 17 residues. As originally analysed: Estimated nucleated cell counts came from reference gene primer amplification. Profiled with immunoSEQ multiplex PCR; TCRdb holds only in-frame clones, not every one. That table gives V, J and clone size, and the DNA gave D and trimming. The sample lists approximately 210,000 clones, 80% to 90% occurring once. The source material was peripheral blood. The sequence came from a young man who had recovered from COVID-19. The chain employs TRBV7-2 and TRBJ2-7; 8 bases are a match to TRBD1. The CDR3 DNA reads as TGTGCCAGCAGCTACCCAAAGGACAGGGCGGTGTACTACGAGCAGTACTTC. Translated: CASSYPKDRAVYYEQYF.